This passage covers 19 T cell receptor beta chains from one sample sequenced in a study of blood T cell repertoires in COVID-19. Method: immunoSEQ multiplex PCR; TCRdb's copy keeps in-frame clones and lacks some. This sample has approximately 160,000 clones, with around four fifths found just once. Sequenced material: peripheral blood. Receptors originate from a woman of 80 years or more with active or convalescent COVID-19.

V is TRBV19 and J is TRBJ1-6, with TRBD1 matching 9 bases. CDR3 length equals 16 residues. V shed 8 bases and J 7 bases; nucleotides not matched to a gene: 12. Germline loops: CDR1 LNHDA, CDR2 SQIVND (reference sequence). CDR3 amino acids: CASAHRGTGMNSPLHF. CDR3 nucleotide sequence: TGTGCCAGTGCACATCGGGGGACAGGGATGAATTCACCCCTCCACTTT. Complete variable domain (other parts from reference TRBV19 and TRBJ1-6): DGGITQSPKYLFRKEGQNVTLSCEQNLNHDAMYWYRQDPGQGLRLIYYSQIVNDFQKGDIAEGYSVSREKKESFPLTVTSAQKNPTAFYLCASAHRGTGMNSPLHFGNGTRLTVT.

As to this clone: One end of the junction does not line up with germline, which may come from a read error. This chain joins TRBV9 and TRBJ2-1, with TRBD1 matching 8 bases. The CDR3 consists of 13 residues. Germline-derived CDR1 and CDR2 are SGDLS and YYNGEE. In DNA, the CDR3 is TGTGCCAGCAGCGTAGATTCCGGACAGGGCCCCCTCTTC. This sequence encodes CASSVDSGQGPLF. The full variable domain, with the rest looked up from reference TRBV9 and TRBJ2-1, is DSGVTQTPKHLITATGQRVTLRCSPRSGDLSVYWYQQSLDQGLQFLIQYYNGEERAKGNILERFSAQQFPDLHSELNLSSLELGDSALYFCASSVDSGQGPLFGPGTRLTVL.

The V call is TRBV7-3, the J call TRBJ1-2; D is ambiguous. V shed 5 bases and J shed 9 bases, with 19 bases lying between them. Germline values: CDR1 SGHTA, CDR2 FQGTGA. This CDR3 region has 14 residues. The CDR3 loop reads CASSLQPHLGSYTF. The CDR3 DNA sequence: TGTGCCAGCAGCCTACAGCCTCACCTGGGTAGCTACACCTTC.

The CDR3 DNA follows: TGTGCCATCAGTGATTCGGGGAACACTTCACCCCTCCACTTT. Its translation is CAISDSGNTSPLHF. The chain links TRBV10-3 to TRBJ1-6, with unresolved D. Germline CDR1 reads ENHRY; CDR2 reads SYGVKD. CDR3 size: 14 residues. The V end was cut by 3 bases, the J end by 9 bases, with 12 bases between.

This clone came up once. V is TRBV4-1 and J is TRBJ1-5, with 7 nucleotides matching TRBD1. The germline V gene encodes CDR1 MGHRA and CDR2 YSYEKL. This CDR3 is built from 14 residues. Trimming cost V 1 base and J 7 bases; bases outside gene matches: 4. CDR3 sequence: CASSQGQGGQPQHF. For the CDR3, the DNA is TGCGCCAGCAGCCAAGGACAGGGCGGGCAGCCCCAGCATTTT.

The chain uses TRBV5-6 and TRBJ1-1, with D maybe TRBD1 (5 bases). The CDR3 has 14 residues. Trimming took 0 bases from V and 4 from J, leaving 10 bases between them. The germline gives CDR1 SGHDT, CDR2 YYEEEE. The CDR3 DNA follows: TGTGCCAGCAGCTTGGGGAGTAGGGGCACTGAAGCTTTCTTT. It codes for CASSLGSRGTEAFF.

The rearrangement uses TRBV9 and TRBJ1-2, with 7 positions matching TRBD1. The V and J ends lost 4 bases and 7 bases, in that order; junction bases with no gene match: 4. CDR1 SGDLS and CDR2 YYNGEE come from the germline V gene. CDR3 length: 12 residues. The CDR3 bases are TGTGCCAGCAGCACGACAGGGTTTGGCTACACCTTC. Translation gives CASSTTGFGYTF. The full variable domain, in which reference TRBV9 and TRBJ1-2 provide the parts outside the CDR3, is DSGVTQTPKHLITATGQRVTLRCSPRSGDLSVYWYQQSLDQGLQFLIQYYNGEERAKGNILERFSAQQFPDLHSELNLSSLELGDSALYFCASSTTGFGYTFGSGTRLTVV.

V and J are TRBV14 and TRBJ1-6; D is ambiguous. The CDR3 consists of 13 residues. Looked up from germline, CDR1 is SGHDN and CDR2 is FVKESK. Between the trimmed V and J ends, which lost 4 bases and 10 bases, there was a span of 11 bases. The CDR3 sequence: CASSPGPSSPLHF. The CDR3 nucleotides read TGTGCCAGCAGCCCCGGCCCTAGCTCACCCCTCCACTTT.

V and J are TRBV5-1 and TRBJ2-5, with D perhaps matching TRBD1 (6 bases). V lost 5 bases to trimming and J lost 7 bases, with 15 bases between them. The CDR3 runs 13 residues. Germline lookup yields CDR1 SGHRS and CDR2 YFSETQ. CDR3 sequence (DNA): TGCGCCAGCAGTGCAGGGGAGTATAGGACCCAGTACTTC. Its protein is CASSAGEYRTQYF.

The table lists this clone with a count of one. V is TRBV6-5 and J is TRBJ1-2; 10 bases are shared with TRBD1. The CDR3 spans 13 residues. Germline V gene data show CDR1 as MNHEY and CDR2 as SVGAGI. V lost 6 bases and J lost 8; bases outside the gene matches: 6. The CDR3, as DNA: TGTGCCAGCAGAAAAGACAGGGGGCACGGCTACACCTTC. Its protein is CASRKDRGHGYTF.

V gene TRBV10-2 combines with J gene TRBJ1-1; the D gene is possibly TRBD1 (5 bases). The CDR3 loop spans 14 amino acids. Trimming removed 11 bases at V and 1 base at J, with 17 bases between. Germline V gives CDR1 WSHSY, CDR2 SAAADI. The CDR3 loop is CAAWGEGPNTEAFF. The CDR3 bases are TGCGCCGCCTGGGGGGAGGGCCCGAACACTGAAGCTTTCTTT.

The rearrangement uses TRBV30 and TRBJ1-6, with D maybe TRBD1 (5 bases). V lost 0 bases and J lost 8, with 8 bases in between. In germline, CDR1 is GTSNPN, CDR2 SVGIG (reference sequence). The CDR3 has 13 amino acids. CDR3 sequence: CAWSVQVDSPLHF. CDR3 in DNA: TGTGCCTGGAGTGTACAGGTTGATTCACCCCTCCACTTT.

The genes are TRBV6-5 and TRBJ1-2, with a tentative D call TRBD1 (5 bases). V was cut by 2 bases and J by 4 bases, with 14 bases left in between. The germline CDR1 and CDR2 sequences are MNHEY and SVGAGI. The CDR3 extends over 15 amino acids. The CDR3, as DNA: TGTGCCAGCAGTTACAATACAGGCCAGAGCTATGGCTACACCTTC. The encoded protein is CASSYNTGQSYGYTF.

V is TRBV18 and J is TRBJ1-5; TRBD1 might be the D (6 bases). The V gene's germline CDR1 is KGHSH and CDR2 LQKENI. The CDR3 is made up of 15 amino acids. Trimming shortened V by 5 bases and J by 5 bases, and 16 bases separated the two germline ends. CDR3 in DNA: TGTGCCAGCTCATTGGGACAATTAGGGTATCAGCCCCAGCATTTT. Translated: CASSLGQLGYQPQHF.

This clone has a single count. The chain combines TRBV6-2 or TRBV6-3 with TRBJ1-5, with D unresolved. This CDR3 spans 14 amino acids. CDR1 and CDR2 from the germline V gene are MNHEY and SVGEGT. V lost 0 bases to trimming and J lost 5 bases, with 8 bases between them. The CDR3 nucleotides read TGTGCCAGCAGTTACTCCGTCCGAGATCAGCCCCAGCATTTT. It specifies CASSYSVRDQPQHF.

This chain uses TRBV27 with TRBJ2-1; 10 bases map to TRBD1. Unmatched junction bases numbered 7, after V lost 5 bases and J lost 9 bases. The CDR3 consists of 14 residues. Germline lookup yields CDR1 MNHEY and CDR2 SMNVEV (reference sequence). The CDR3 DNA sequence: TGTGCCAGCAGTGTACTGACAGGGGGCAGTGAGCAGTTCTTC. The encoded protein is CASSVLTGGSEQFF.

V gene TRBV9 combines with J gene TRBJ2-1; D might be TRBD2 (6 bases). V lost 3 bases and J 8 bases, leaving 15 bases between the germline ends. The CDR3 runs to 14 residues. Germline V gene data show CDR1 as SGDLS and CDR2 as YYNGEE. CDR3 nucleotides: TGTGCCAGCAGCGCGACTAGTGCCCTCTATGAGCAGTTCTTC. This translates into CASSATSALYEQFF.

J is TRBJ1-4 and V is TRBV6-2 or TRBV6-3, with 7 bases aligning to TRBD1. The V and J ends lost 2 bases and 7 bases, in that order; junction bases with no gene match: 7. The CDR3 loop spans 15 amino acids. The V gene's germline CDR1 is MNHEY and CDR2 SVGEGT. The CDR3 reads CASSYQQGQSEKLFF. CDR3 DNA sequence: TGTGCCAGCAGTTACCAACAGGGGCAGAGTGAAAAACTGTTTTTT.

The V call is TRBV19, the J call TRBJ1-2, with D possibly being TRBD1 (6 bases). Trimming took off 5 bases at V and 4 bases at J, with 14 bases between the two ends. This CDR3 has 14 residues. The germline V gene encodes CDR1 LNHDA and CDR2 SQIVND (reference sequence). This chain's CDR3 is CASSDPGVLYGYTF. CDR3 nucleotides: TGTGCCAGTAGTGACCCAGGGGTGCTCTATGGCTACACCTTC.